This T cell receptor beta chain stems from a study of cytomegalovirus exposure and HLA in healthy donors. Overall study findings and caveats: An apparent linkage of common viral pathogens to several of the most significant clusters emerged in a later analysis. Among donors in an Asian-associated ancestry cluster, a later analysis reportedly found fewer N-insertions than the approximately 700-donor mean. TRBV6-2, TRBV6-3 and some other V segments were excluded as indistinguishable.

Per the germline V gene, CDR1 is SGDLS and CDR2 is YYNGEE. Trimming pared 2 bases from V and 5 bases from J, leaving 16 bases between. CDR3 length equals 15 residues. With regard to this clone: The antigen remains undetermined.

This PCR relied on a set of 60 Vbeta primers and 13 Jbeta primers. Assay used: immunoSEQ multiplex PCR; TCRdb lists only in-frame clones, some missing. The sample holds some 130,000 clones, roughly four fifths seen once. Healthy bone marrow donors made up the donor group. The specimen was PBMCs. The receptor was isolated from a middle-aged woman in good health and CMV-seropositive. The J gene is TRBJ1-1, the V gene TRBV9; TRBD1 might be the D (5 bases). CDR3 region: CASSVGQSSGTEAFF. The CDR3 DNA follows: TGTGCCAGCAGCGTCGGACAAAGCTCGGGTACTGAAGCTTTCTTT.